The 9 T cell receptor beta chains reported below all come from one sample, sequenced in a study of low-dose radiotherapy and immunotherapy resistance in tumors. cDNA synthesis used a TRAV/TRBV-specific primer set for both chains. TCR amplification used roughly 20 PCR cycles, a constant-region primer and a V-primer adapter. One entry per CDR3 protein, called by TCRdb with MiXCR from the reads. This table holds 80,000 to 95,000 distinct CDR3 sequences, under 10% found once. Time point in this sample: before trial treatment. Sequencing used PBMCs, obtained before treatment. The origin of the receptors is a male donor with prostate cancer.

V gene TRBV29-1 combines with J gene TRBJ2-7; D perhaps matches TRBD1 (5 bases). Germline CDR1 reads SQVTM; CDR2 reads ANQGSEA. The CDR3 is made up of 13 amino acids. V dropped 4 bases and J dropped 0 bases, with 10 bases sitting between them. The CDR3 DNA sequence: TGCAGCGTTGGGCAGGGCAACTCCTACGAGCAGTACTTC. Amino acids: CSVGQGNSYEQYF.

On this clonotype: It is unclear where the CDR3 begins or ends on the DNA, so no DNA is shown, and the CDR3 is as TCRdb lists it. This sequence joins TRBV7-5 and TRBJ2-5; the table's D call, TRBD2, was not checked against the DNA. TRBV7-5 is annotated as a pseudogene. Inclusive of both ends, the CDR3 amounts to 20 amino acids. This chain's CDR3 is CISVPEAFFRRRGPKETQYF.

This clonotype showed up many times. The chain uses TRBV5-1 and TRBJ2-3, with a possible D match to TRBD1 (5 bases). This CDR3 comprises 16 residues. V dropped 1 base and J dropped 4 bases, with 16 bases sitting between them. Looked up from germline, CDR1 is SGHRS and CDR2 is YFSETQ. The CDR3 sequence: CASSLNGQGIPDTQYF. DNA of the CDR3: TGCGCCAGCAGCTTGAACGGACAAGGAATCCCAGATACGCAGTATTTT.

Many counts were recorded for this clonotype. The chain is built from TRBV3-1 and TRBJ1-2, with D uncertain. The V gene lost 1 base and the J gene lost 10 bases, with 7 bases spanning the gap. This CDR3 region has 11 residues. Germline CDR1 and CDR2: LGHDT and YNNKEL (reference sequence). The CDR3 region is CASSQVWSYTF. CDR3 in DNA: TGTGCCAGCAGCCAAGTATGGTCCTACACCTTC.

This chain uses TRBV3-1 with TRBJ2-1, with D maybe TRBD2 (5 bases). The CDR3 covers 14 residues. CDR1 and CDR2 from the germline V gene are LGHDT and YNNKEL (reference sequence). V lost 1 base to trimming and J lost 5 bases, with 9 bases between them. CDR3 DNA sequence: TGTGCCAGCAGCCAAGGGCTCGGGAACAATGAGCAGTTCTTC. Its translation: CASSQGLGNNEQFF.

This clonotype occurred many times. V usage is TRBV25-1 and J usage is TRBJ2-2, with TRBD2 as a possible D gene (6 bases). Germline lookup yields CDR1 MGHDK and CDR2 SYGVNS. V was pared by 3 bases and J by 5 bases, with 16 bases between. The CDR3 totals 16 residues. The CDR3 region is CASSDPGRPSTGELFF. The CDR3 coding sequence is TGTGCCAGCAGTGACCCAGGGAGGCCGAGTACCGGGGAGCTGTTTTTT.

In regard to this clonotype: A much bigger clone sits one base away, suggesting this may be a read error. This chain connects TRBV4-3 to TRBJ2-7, with 8 bases identical to TRBD2. The V gene end was trimmed by 4 bases and the J gene end by 5 bases; junction bases not matched to a gene: 10. Per the germline V gene, CDR1 is LGHNA and CDR2 is YSLEER. The length of the CDR3 is 15 residues. CDR3 region: CASSLDPGGPHEQYF. The CDR3 bases are TGCGCCAGCAGCCTAGACCCGGGAGGGCCCCACGAGCAGTACTTC.

The chain combines TRBV10-3 with TRBJ2-3; no firm D call. With 3 bases removed from V and 4 bases from J, the gap between germline ends came to 11 bases. This CDR3 has 14 residues. Germline CDR1 ENHRY, CDR2 SYGVKD. For the CDR3, the DNA is TGTGCCATCAGTGAAAGGCTGCAGTCAGATACGCAGTATTTT. Translating gives CAISERLQSDTQYF.

At least ten counts were recorded for this clonotype. The rearrangement uses TRBV20-1 and TRBJ2-5; 11 positions agree with TRBD2. The CDR3 contains 17 residues. Germline V gene data show CDR1 as DFQATT and CDR2 as SNEGSKA (reference sequence). Trimming removed 6 bases from V and 2 bases from J; junction bases left unmatched: 14. The CDR3 protein is CSAAGLAGGGEQETQYF. The CDR3 coding sequence is TGCAGTGCGGCAGGCCTAGCGGGAGGAGGTGAACAAGAGACCCAGTACTTC.